The 2 T cell receptor beta chains reported below all come from one sample, sequenced in a study of T cell responses to AZD1222 COVID-19 vaccine. This table comes from immunoSEQ multiplex PCR, and its TCRdb copy is limited to in-frame clones, with some not included. This repertoire shows 120,000 to 150,000 clones, around nine tenths found once; its top ten account for approximately 4.5%. The source material was peripheral blood, sampled on day 0 of AZD1222 vaccination. These receptors were collected from an adult in good health.

A single count supports this clone. This sequence joins TRBV6-5 and TRBJ1-1; TRBD1 matches 8 bases. Trimming took 6 bases from V and 1 from J; bases not matched to a gene: 7. Germline V gene lookup returns CDR1 MNHEY and CDR2 SVGAGI. The CDR3 loop spans 15 amino acids. Here the CDR3 reads CASRAGGGENTEAFF. CDR3 bases: TGTGCCAGCAGAGCAGGGGGCGGGGAGAACACTGAAGCTTTCTTT.

The CDR3 region is CASSPERGEKLFF. The DNA of the CDR3 is TGTGCCAGCAGCCCGGAAAGAGGGGAAAAACTGTTTTTT. The chain couples TRBV14 to TRBJ1-4; D is ambiguous. The germline CDR1 and CDR2 sequences are SGHDN and FVKESK. The germline V and J ends were trimmed by 4 bases and 8 bases, with 11 bases remaining between them. This CDR3 is 13 amino acids long.